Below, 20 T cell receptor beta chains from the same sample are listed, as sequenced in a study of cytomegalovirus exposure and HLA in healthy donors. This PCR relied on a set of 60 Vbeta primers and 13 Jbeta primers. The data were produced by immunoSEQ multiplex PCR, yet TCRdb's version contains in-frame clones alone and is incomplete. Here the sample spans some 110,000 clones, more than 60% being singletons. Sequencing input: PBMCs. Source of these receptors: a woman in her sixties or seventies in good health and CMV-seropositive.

CDR3 residues: CASSYSTGLGKEAFF. Here the CDR3 DNA reads TGTGCCAGCAGTTACTCGACCGGACTAGGAAAAGAAGCTTTCTTT. The chain employs TRBV6-6 and TRBJ1-1; no clear D gene. Trimming stripped 0 bases from V and 8 bases from J, with 16 bases between. The CDR3 runs to 15 residues. Germline V gene sequence: CDR1 MNHNY, CDR2 SVGAGI (reference sequence).

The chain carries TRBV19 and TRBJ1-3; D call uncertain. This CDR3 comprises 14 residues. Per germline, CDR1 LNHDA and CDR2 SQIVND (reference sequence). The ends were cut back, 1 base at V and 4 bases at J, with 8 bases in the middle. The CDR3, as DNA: TGTGCCAGTAGTATAGCCGCGACAGGAAACACCATATATTTT. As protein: CASSIAATGNTIYF.

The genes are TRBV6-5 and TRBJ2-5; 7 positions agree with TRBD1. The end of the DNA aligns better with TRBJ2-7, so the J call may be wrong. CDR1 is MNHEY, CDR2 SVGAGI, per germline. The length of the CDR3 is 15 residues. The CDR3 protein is CASSLLGQNSYEQYF. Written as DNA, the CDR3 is TGTGCCAGCAGTTTACTGGGACAGAACTCCTACGAGCAGTACTTC.

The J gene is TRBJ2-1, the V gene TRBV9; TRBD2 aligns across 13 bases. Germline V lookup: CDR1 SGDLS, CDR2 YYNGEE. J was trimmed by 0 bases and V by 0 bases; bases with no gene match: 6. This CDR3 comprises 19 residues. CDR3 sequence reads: CASSVGTSGSAISYNEQFF. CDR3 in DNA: TGTGCCAGCAGCGTAGGGACTAGCGGGAGTGCCATCTCCTACAATGAGCAGTTCTTC.

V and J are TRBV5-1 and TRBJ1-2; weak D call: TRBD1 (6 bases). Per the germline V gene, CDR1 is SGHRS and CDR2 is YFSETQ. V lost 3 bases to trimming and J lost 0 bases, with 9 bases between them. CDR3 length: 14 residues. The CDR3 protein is CASSYRETNYGYTF. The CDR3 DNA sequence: TGCGCCAGCAGCTACAGGGAAACTAACTATGGCTACACCTTC.

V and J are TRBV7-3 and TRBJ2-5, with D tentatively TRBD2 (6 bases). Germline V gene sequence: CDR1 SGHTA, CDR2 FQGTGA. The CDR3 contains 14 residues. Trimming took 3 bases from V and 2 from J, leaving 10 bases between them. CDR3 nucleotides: TGTGCCAGCAGCTTGGACGGGGGACAAGAGACCCAGTACTTC. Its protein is CASSLDGGQETQYF.

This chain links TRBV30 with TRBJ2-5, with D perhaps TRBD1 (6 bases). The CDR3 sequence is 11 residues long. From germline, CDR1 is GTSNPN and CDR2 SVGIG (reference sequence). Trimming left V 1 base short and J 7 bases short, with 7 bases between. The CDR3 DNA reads TGTGCCTGGAGTGGAGGGGGGACCCAGTACTTC. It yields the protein CAWSGGGTQYF.

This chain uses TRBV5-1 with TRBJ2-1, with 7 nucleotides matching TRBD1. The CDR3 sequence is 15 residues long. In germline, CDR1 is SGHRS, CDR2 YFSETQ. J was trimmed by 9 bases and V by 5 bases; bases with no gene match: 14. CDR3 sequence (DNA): TGCGCCAGCAGAGCGACAGGGATTGGAACGGGTGAGCAGTTCTTC. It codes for CASRATGIGTGEQFF.

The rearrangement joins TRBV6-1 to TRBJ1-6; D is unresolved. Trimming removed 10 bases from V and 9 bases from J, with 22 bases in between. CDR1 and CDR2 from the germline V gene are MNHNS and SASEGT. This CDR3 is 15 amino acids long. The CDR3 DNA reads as TGTGCCACCCGAACGTCGGGGTCTCTGTCTTCACCCCTCCACTTT. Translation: CATRTSGSLSSPLHF.

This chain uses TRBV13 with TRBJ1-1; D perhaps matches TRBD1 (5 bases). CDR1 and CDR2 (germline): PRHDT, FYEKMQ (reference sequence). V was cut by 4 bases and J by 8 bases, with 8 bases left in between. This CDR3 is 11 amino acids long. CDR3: CASSSSGEAFF. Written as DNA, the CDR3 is TGTGCCAGCAGCTCCTCAGGGGAAGCTTTCTTT.

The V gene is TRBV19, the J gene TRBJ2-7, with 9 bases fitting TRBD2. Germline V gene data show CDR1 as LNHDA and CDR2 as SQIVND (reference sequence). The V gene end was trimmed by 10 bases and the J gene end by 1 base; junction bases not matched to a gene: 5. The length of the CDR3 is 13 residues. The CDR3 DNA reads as TGTGCCACCAGACTAGCGGCTTCCTACGAGCAGTACTTC. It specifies CATRLAASYEQYF.

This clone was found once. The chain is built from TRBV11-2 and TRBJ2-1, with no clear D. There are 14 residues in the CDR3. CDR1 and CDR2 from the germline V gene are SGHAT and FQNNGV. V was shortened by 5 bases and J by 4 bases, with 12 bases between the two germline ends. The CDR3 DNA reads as TGTGCCAGCAGCGTTTCTAGTCTTTACAATGAGCAGTTCTTC. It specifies CASSVSSLYNEQFF.

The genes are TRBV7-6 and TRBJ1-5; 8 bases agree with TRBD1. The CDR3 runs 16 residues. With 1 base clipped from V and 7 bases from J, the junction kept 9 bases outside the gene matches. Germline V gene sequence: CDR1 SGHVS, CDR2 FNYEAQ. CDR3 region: CASSLGTGGISQPQHF. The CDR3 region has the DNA TGTGCCAGCAGCTTAGGTACAGGGGGTATTTCGCAGCCCCAGCATTTT.

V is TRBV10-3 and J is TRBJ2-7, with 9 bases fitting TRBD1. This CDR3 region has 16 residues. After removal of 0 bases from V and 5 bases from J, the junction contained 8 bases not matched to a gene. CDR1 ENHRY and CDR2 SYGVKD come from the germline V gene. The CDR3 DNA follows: TGTGCCATCAGTGAGTCTTGGGACAGGGTTGTGGACGAGCAGTACTTC. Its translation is CAISESWDRVVDEQYF.

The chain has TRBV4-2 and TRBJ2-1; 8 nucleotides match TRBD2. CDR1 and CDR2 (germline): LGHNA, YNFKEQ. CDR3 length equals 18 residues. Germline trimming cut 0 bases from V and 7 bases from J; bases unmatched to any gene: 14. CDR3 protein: CASSQDPLPGLEGNEQFF. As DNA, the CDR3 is TGTGCCAGCAGCCAAGACCCCCTACCGGGACTAGAGGGAAATGAGCAGTTCTTC.

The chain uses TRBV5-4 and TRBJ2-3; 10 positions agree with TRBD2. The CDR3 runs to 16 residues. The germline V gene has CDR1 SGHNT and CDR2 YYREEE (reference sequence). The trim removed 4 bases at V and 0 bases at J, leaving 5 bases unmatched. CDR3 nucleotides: TGTGCCAGCAGCCTCAAACTAGCGGGGAGCACAGATACGCAGTATTTT. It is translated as CASSLKLAGSTDTQYF.

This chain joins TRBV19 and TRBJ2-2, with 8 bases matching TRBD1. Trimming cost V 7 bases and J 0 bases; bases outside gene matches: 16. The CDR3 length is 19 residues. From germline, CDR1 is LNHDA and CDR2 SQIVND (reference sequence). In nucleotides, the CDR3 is TGTGCCAGTACCCCTCGGAGACAGGGGAGTACAACGAACACCGGGGAGCTGTTTTTT. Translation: CASTPRRQGSTTNTGELFF.

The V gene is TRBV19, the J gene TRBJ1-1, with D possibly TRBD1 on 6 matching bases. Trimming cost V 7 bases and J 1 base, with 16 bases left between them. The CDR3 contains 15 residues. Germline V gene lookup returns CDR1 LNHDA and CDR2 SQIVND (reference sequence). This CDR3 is CASNPGTPRNTEAFF. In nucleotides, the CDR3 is TGTGCCAGTAACCCCGGGACACCGAGGAACACTGAAGCTTTCTTT.

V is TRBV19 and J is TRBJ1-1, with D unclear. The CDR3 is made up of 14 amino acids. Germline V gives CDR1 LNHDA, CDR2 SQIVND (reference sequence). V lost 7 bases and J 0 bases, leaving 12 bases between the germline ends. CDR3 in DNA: TGTGCCAGTACCAAACAGAATCTGAACACTGAAGCTTTCTTT. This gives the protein CASTKQNLNTEAFF.

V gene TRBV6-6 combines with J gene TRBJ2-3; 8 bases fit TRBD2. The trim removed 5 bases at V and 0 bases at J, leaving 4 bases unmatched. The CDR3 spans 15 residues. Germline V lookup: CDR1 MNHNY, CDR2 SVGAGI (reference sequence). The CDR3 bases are TGTGCCAGCAGTGGTAGCGGGGCCAGCACAGATACGCAGTATTTT. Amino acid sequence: CASSGSGASTDTQYF.